The 21 T cell receptor beta chains given below trace back to one sample, sequenced in a study of blood T cell repertoires in COVID-19. Only in-frame clones appear in the TCRdb table, and some are missing; sequencing was by immunoSEQ multiplex PCR. The sample includes fewer than 500,000 clones, roughly 90% of them seen just once. The sequenced sample consisted of peripheral blood. The receptors stem from a woman in her twenties or thirties with acute or convalescent COVID-19.

This clone occurred once. CDR3 residues: CASSLGSDNSPLHF. The DNA for the CDR3 is TGTGCCAGCAGCTTGGGCAGTGATAATTCACCCCTCCACTTT. The chain recombines TRBV7-9 with TRBJ1-6; D unclear. CDR1 is SEHNR and CDR2 is FQNEAQ in the germline V gene (reference sequence). Trimming pared 3 bases from V and 5 bases from J, leaving 8 bases between. The CDR3 totals 14 residues.

This sequence joins TRBV4-1 and TRBJ2-7; 8 bases are a match to TRBD1. The CDR3 is 16 amino acids. V lost 1 base and J lost 0; bases outside the gene matches: 5. Germline V gene data show CDR1 as MGHRA and CDR2 as YSYEKL. This CDR3 is CASSQVTGGYSYEQYF. In DNA, the CDR3 is TGCGCCAGCAGCCAAGTCACAGGGGGGTACTCCTACGAGCAGTACTTC.

The rearrangement links TRBV27 to TRBJ2-2; 10 nucleotides line up with TRBD1. V dropped 3 bases and J dropped 4; count of bases not matched to a gene: 11. The CDR3 has 18 amino acids. Germline loops: CDR1 MNHEY, CDR2 SMNVEV (reference sequence). CDR3 DNA sequence: TGTGCCAGCAGTTTCTTTCCGTGGGACAGGGGATCCACCGGGGAGCTGTTTTTT. Its protein product is CASSFFPWDRGSTGELFF.

The rearrangement uses TRBV19 and TRBJ2-2; 7 bases line up with TRBD1. Germline V gives CDR1 LNHDA, CDR2 SQIVND (reference sequence). CDR3 length: 12 residues. Unmatched junction bases numbered 3, after V lost 7 bases and J lost 7 bases. CDR3: CASTPGGGELFF. The CDR3 nucleotides read TGTGCCAGTACCCCAGGGGGCGGGGAGCTGTTTTTT. Variable domain in full (rest from reference TRBV19 and TRBJ2-2): DGGITQSPKYLFRKEGQNVTLSCEQNLNHDAMYWYRQDPGQGLRLIYYSQIVNDFQKGDIAEGYSVSREKKESFPLTVTSAQKNPTAFYLCASTPGGGELFFGEGSRLTVL.

This clone was detected only a few times. CDR3 residues: CATSRGGTGAGYTF. In nucleotides, the CDR3 is TGTGCCACCAGCAGAGGGGGGACAGGGGCCGGCTACACCTTC. The chain links TRBV15 to TRBJ1-2; 10 nucleotides match TRBD1. The CDR3 has 14 amino acids. With 1 base clipped from V and 8 bases from J, the junction kept 4 bases outside the gene matches. Germline-derived CDR1 and CDR2 are LNHNV and YYDKDF (reference sequence). The variable domain in full, with the rest retrieved from reference TRBV15 and TRBJ1-2, is DAMVIQNPRYQVTQFGKPVTLSCSQTLNHNVMYWYQQKSSQAPKLLFHYYDKDFNNEADTPDNFQSRRPNTSFCFLDIRSPGLGDTAMYLCATSRGGTGAGYTFGSGTRLTVV.

The chain combines TRBV10-1 with TRBJ1-4; 9 bases are shared with TRBD1. CDR1 is WNHNN and CDR2 is SYGVQD in the germline V gene (reference sequence). Trimming at V came to 6 bases and at J to 5 bases, leaving 4 bases not matched to a gene. The CDR3 is made up of 14 amino acids. CDR3 sequence (DNA): TGCGCCAGCAGCACCGGGACAGGGAATGAAAAACTGTTTTTT. Translating it yields CASSTGTGNEKLFF.

This chain joins TRBV7-3 and TRBJ2-5; TRBD2 matches at 11 bases. The germline V gene has CDR1 SGHTA and CDR2 FQGTGA. This CDR3 spans 17 amino acids. Trimming cost V 2 bases and J 2 bases; bases outside gene matches: 7. CDR3 sequence (DNA): TGTGCCAGCAGCTTAGGGCTAGCGGGGGGTATTCAAGAGACCCAGTACTTC. Encoded protein: CASSLGLAGGIQETQYF. The whole variable domain, filled in from reference TRBV7-3 and TRBJ2-5, reads GAGVSQTPSNKVTEKGKYVELRCDPISGHTALYWYRQSLGQGPEFLIYFQGTGAADDSGLPNDRFFAVRPEGSVSTLKIQRTERGDSAVYLCASSLGLAGGIQETQYFGPGTRLLVL.

The chain recombines TRBV11-2 with TRBJ1-2, with D perhaps TRBD1 (6 bases). Trimming left V 5 bases short and J 6 bases short, with 13 bases between. The CDR3 contains 13 residues. Germline lookup yields CDR1 SGHAT and CDR2 FQNNGV. CDR3 sequence: CASSPRGRDGYTF. CDR3 coding DNA: TGTGCCAGCAGCCCAAGGGGGAGAGATGGCTACACCTTC.

V and J are TRBV28 and TRBJ2-3; 9 bases map to TRBD2. The CDR3 sequence is 15 residues long. J gave up 4 bases and V 6 bases, and 8 bases lay outside the gene matches. CDR1 and CDR2 from the germline V gene are MDHEN and SYDVKM. CDR3 sequence: CASRIGGGAADTQYF. DNA for the CDR3: TGTGCCAGCAGAATCGGCGGGGGGGCAGCAGATACGCAGTATTTT.

The rearrangement joins TRBV5-1 to TRBJ2-3; D uncertain. The CDR3 spans 13 residues. The germline CDR1 and CDR2 sequences are SGHRS and YFSETQ. Trimming pared 0 bases from V and 5 bases from J, leaving 7 bases between. The CDR3 loop reads CASSLARGDTQYF. Written as DNA, the CDR3 is TGCGCCAGCAGCTTGGCAAGAGGAGATACGCAGTATTTT.

The V and J genes are TRBV7-3 and TRBJ2-1; D gene unclear. V lost 4 bases and J 0 bases, leaving 16 bases between the germline ends. The V gene's germline CDR1 is SGHTA and CDR2 FQGTGA. The CDR3 is made up of 17 amino acids. The CDR3 loop is CASSSYGGTSSYNEQFF. The DNA for the CDR3 is TGTGCCAGCAGCTCGTACGGCGGAACCTCCTCCTACAATGAGCAGTTCTTC.

This clone was observed a handful of times. The chain couples TRBV7-9 to TRBJ2-2; D is perhaps TRBD2 (5 bases). CDR1 and CDR2 from the germline V gene are SEHNR and FQNEAQ (reference sequence). V was clipped by 8 bases and J by 0 bases, with 19 bases between them. The CDR3 has 17 residues. CDR3: CASHPYGGGSNTGELFF. CDR3 nucleotides: TGTGCCAGCCACCCCTATGGTGGCGGGTCGAACACCGGGGAGCTGTTTTTT.

For the CDR3, the DNA is TGTGCCAGTAGGACGGGCAGGGATGGCTACACCTTC. Residues: CASRTGRDGYTF. V usage is TRBV19 and J usage is TRBJ1-2; possible D gene TRBD1, 5 bases. Germline V gene data show CDR1 as LNHDA and CDR2 as SQIVND (reference sequence). Trimming removed 6 bases from V and 6 bases from J, with 11 bases in between. The CDR3 covers 12 residues.

The chain recombines TRBV13 with TRBJ2-3, with TRBD1 as a possible D gene (6 bases). Trimming cost V 5 bases and J 2 bases, with 17 bases left between them. Germline V gene data show CDR1 as PRHDT and CDR2 as FYEKMQ (reference sequence). The CDR3 covers 16 residues. The CDR3 DNA follows: TGTGCCAGCAGCCTTGCGCGGACAGTAATCACAGATACGCAGTATTTT. It is translated as CASSLARTVITDTQYF.

This chain joins TRBV2 and TRBJ1-1; D is possibly TRBD1 (5 bases). Trimming pared 6 bases from V and 0 bases from J, leaving 17 bases between. Germline CDR1 reads SNHLY; CDR2 reads FYNNEI. CDR3 length: 16 residues. The DNA for the CDR3 is TGTGCCAGCAGCCAACCCGGGACGGGGGTGAACACTGAAGCTTTCTTT. Translating it yields CASSQPGTGVNTEAFF.

This rearrangement joins TRBV6-5 to TRBJ2-7, with no clear D. CDR1 and CDR2 from the germline V gene are MNHEY and SVGAGI. This CDR3 comprises 11 residues. With 4 bases removed from V and 3 bases from J, the gap between germline ends came to 4 bases. The CDR3 sequence is CASSWLYEQYF. Written as DNA, the CDR3 is TGTGCCAGCAGTTGGCTCTACGAGCAGTACTTC.

The chain joins TRBV5-5 to TRBJ2-3, with 8 bases aligning to TRBD2. Germline-derived CDR1 and CDR2 are SGHKS and YYEKEE (reference sequence). The CDR3 sequence is 15 residues long. V lost 7 bases, J lost 3 bases, and 10 bases stayed unmatched. CDR3 bases: TGTGCCAGCGGGCCCCGGGGGGGGGCGACAGATACGCAGTATTTT. It encodes CASGPRGGATDTQYF.

The chain joins TRBV15 to TRBJ2-2, with D perhaps matching TRBD1 (7 bases). This CDR3 is built from 14 residues. The V end was cut by 0 bases, the J end by 6 bases, with 8 bases between. Germline CDR1 and CDR2: LNHNV and YYDKDF (reference sequence). The DNA of the CDR3 is TGTGCCACCAGCAGAGACAGGGGGGCCGGGGAGCTGTTTTTT. This gives the protein CATSRDRGAGELFF.

The genes are TRBV29-1 and TRBJ2-7; 8 bases agree with TRBD1. CDR3 size: 13 residues. Germline V gene lookup returns CDR1 SQVTM and CDR2 ANQGSEA. Trimming removed 6 bases from V and 3 bases from J; junction bases left unmatched: 7. The CDR3 reads CSVAPGTGYEQYF. The CDR3, as DNA: TGCAGCGTGGCCCCCGGGACAGGCTACGAGCAGTACTTC.

The chain recombines TRBV11-2 with TRBJ1-5; maybe TRBD1 (5 bases). The CDR3 consists of 15 residues. V was clipped by 0 bases and J by 0 bases, with 6 bases between them. Germline values: CDR1 SGHAT, CDR2 FQNNGV. CDR3 in amino acids: CASSLEGGSNQPQHF. The CDR3 DNA follows: TGTGCCAGCAGCTTAGAGGGGGGTAGCAATCAGCCCCAGCATTTT.

The rearrangement uses TRBV19 and TRBJ1-2, with D unresolved. The germline CDR1 and CDR2 sequences are LNHDA and SQIVND (reference sequence). The V end lost 5 bases, the J end lost 0 bases, and 7 bases lay between the germline ends. There are 13 residues in the CDR3. In DNA form, the CDR3 reads TGTGCCAGTAGTCGGGTAGCTAACTATGGCTACACCTTC. Encoded protein: CASSRVANYGYTF.